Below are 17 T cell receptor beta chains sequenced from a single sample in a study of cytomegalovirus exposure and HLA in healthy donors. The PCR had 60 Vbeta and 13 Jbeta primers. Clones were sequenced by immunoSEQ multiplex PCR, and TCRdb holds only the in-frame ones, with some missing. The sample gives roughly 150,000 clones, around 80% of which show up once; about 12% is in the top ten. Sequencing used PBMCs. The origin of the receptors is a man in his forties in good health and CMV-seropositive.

The CDR3 bases are TGTGCCATCAGTAGGACAGGGAATGAAAAACTGTTTTTT. This encodes CAISRTGNEKLFF. The chain links TRBV10-3 to TRBJ1-4; 8 bases are shared with TRBD1. The CDR3 extends over 13 amino acids. Germline CDR1 reads ENHRY; CDR2 reads SYGVKD. V shed 5 bases, J shed 5 bases, and the junction held 1 base outside the gene matches.

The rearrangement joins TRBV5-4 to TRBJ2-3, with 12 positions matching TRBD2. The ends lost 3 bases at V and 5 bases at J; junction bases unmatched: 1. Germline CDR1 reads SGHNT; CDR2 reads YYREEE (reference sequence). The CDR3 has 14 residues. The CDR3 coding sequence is TGTGCCAGCAGCTCGGGACTAGCGGGAGATACGCAGTATTTT. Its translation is CASSSGLAGDTQYF. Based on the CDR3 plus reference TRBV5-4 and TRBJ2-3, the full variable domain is ETGVTQSPTHLIKTRGQQVTLRCSSQSGHNTVSWYQQALGQGPQFIFQYYREEENGRGNFPPRFSGLQFPNYSSELNVNALELDDSALYLCASSSGLAGDTQYFGPGTRLTVL.

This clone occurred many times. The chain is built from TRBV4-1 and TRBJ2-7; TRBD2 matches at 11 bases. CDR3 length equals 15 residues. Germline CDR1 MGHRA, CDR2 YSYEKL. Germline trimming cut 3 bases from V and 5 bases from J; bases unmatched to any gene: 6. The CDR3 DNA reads TGCGCCAGCAGCCATTTAGCGGGAGGGCCGCACGAGCAGTACTTC. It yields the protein CASSHLAGGPHEQYF.

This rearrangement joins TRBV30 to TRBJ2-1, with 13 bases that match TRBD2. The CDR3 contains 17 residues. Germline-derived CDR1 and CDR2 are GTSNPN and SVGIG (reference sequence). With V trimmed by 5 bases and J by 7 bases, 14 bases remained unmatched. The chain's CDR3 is CAWSLLAGGSKANEQFF. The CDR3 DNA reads TGTGCCTGGTCTTTACTAGCGGGAGGGTCCAAAGCGAATGAGCAGTTCTTC.

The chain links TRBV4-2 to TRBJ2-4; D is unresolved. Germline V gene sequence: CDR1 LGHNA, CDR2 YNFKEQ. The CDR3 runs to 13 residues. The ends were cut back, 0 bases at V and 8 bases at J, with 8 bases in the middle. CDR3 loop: CASSQDPRDIQYF. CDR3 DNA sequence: TGTGCCAGCAGCCAAGACCCCCGGGACATTCAGTACTTC.

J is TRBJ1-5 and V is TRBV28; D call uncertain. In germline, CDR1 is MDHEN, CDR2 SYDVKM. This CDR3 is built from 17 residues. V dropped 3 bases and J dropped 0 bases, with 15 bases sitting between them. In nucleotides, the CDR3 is TGTGCCAGCAGTTTCACACTAGGGATTTATAGCAATCAGCCCCAGCATTTT. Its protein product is CASSFTLGIYSNQPQHF.

Here the CDR3 DNA reads TGCGCCAGCAGCCAAGCCCCCGTCAGGGGTGGCGAAAAACTGTTTTTT. Translating it yields CASSQAPVRGGEKLFF. The V call is TRBV4-3, the J call TRBJ1-4; a possible D gene is TRBD1 (6 bases). Germline assignment: CDR1 LGHNA and CDR2 YSLEER. The CDR3 totals 16 residues. V lost 1 base and J lost 8, with 17 bases in between.

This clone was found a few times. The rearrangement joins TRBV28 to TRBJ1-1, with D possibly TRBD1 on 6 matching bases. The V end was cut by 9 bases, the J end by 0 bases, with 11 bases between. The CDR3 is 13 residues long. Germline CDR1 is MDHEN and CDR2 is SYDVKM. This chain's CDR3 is CASYRDLNTEAFF. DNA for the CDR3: TGTGCCAGTTACAGGGACCTGAACACTGAAGCTTTCTTT.

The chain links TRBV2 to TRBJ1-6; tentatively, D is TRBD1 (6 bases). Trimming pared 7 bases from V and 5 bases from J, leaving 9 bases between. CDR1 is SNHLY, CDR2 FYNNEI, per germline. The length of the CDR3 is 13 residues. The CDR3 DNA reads TGTGCCAGCAAGGACAGTAATAATTCACCCCTCCACTTT. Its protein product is CASKDSNNSPLHF.

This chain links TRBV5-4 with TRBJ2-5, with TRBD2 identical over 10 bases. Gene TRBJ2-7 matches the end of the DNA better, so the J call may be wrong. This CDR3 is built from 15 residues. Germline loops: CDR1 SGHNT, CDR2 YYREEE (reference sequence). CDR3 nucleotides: TGTGCCAGCAGCTTGGCGGGACTAGCGAATCTCGAGCAGTACTTC. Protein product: CASSLAGLANLEQYF.

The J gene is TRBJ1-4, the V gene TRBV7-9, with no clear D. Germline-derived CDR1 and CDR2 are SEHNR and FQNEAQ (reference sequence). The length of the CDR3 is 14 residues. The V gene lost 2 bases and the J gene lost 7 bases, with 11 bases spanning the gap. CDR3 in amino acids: CASSLRQAGEKLFF. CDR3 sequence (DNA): TGTGCCAGCAGCTTACGCCAGGCCGGTGAAAAACTGTTTTTT.

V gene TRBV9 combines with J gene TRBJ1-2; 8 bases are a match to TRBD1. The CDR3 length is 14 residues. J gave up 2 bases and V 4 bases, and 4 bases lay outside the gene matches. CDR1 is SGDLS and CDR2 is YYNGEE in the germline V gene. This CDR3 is CASSPRQGNYGYTF. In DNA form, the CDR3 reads TGTGCCAGCAGCCCTCGACAGGGGAACTATGGCTACACCTTC.

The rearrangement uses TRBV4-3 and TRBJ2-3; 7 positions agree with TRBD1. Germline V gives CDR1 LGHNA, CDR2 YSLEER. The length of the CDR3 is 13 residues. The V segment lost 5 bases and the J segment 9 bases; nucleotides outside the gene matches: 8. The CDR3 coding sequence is TGCGCCAGCAGCAGACAGGGCCAGGGGACGCAGTATTTT. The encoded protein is CASSRQGQGTQYF.

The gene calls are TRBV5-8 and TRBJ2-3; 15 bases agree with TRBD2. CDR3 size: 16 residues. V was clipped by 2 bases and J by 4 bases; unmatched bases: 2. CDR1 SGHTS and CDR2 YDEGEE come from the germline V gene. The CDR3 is CASSFGLAGGADTQYF. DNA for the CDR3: TGTGCCAGCAGCTTCGGACTAGCGGGAGGGGCAGATACGCAGTATTTT.

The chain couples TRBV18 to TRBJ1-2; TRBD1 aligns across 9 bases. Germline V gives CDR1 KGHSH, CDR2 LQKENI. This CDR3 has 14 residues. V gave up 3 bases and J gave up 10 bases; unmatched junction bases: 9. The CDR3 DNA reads TGTGCCAGCTCACCCGGGACAGGGTCGGGTGCCTACACCTTC. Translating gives CASSPGTGSGAYTF.

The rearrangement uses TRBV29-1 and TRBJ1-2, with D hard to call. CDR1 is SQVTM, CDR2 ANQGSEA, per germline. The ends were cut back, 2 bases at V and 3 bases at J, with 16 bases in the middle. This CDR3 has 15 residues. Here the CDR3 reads CSVETPFTADYGYTF. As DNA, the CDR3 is TGCAGCGTTGAAACCCCTTTTACAGCGGACTATGGCTACACCTTC.

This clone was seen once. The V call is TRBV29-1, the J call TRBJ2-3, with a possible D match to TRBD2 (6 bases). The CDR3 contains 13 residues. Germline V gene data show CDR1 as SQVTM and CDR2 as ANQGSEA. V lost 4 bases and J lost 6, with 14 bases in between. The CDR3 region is CSVGLVPADTQYF. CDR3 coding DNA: TGCAGCGTTGGACTAGTCCCCGCCGATACGCAGTATTTT.